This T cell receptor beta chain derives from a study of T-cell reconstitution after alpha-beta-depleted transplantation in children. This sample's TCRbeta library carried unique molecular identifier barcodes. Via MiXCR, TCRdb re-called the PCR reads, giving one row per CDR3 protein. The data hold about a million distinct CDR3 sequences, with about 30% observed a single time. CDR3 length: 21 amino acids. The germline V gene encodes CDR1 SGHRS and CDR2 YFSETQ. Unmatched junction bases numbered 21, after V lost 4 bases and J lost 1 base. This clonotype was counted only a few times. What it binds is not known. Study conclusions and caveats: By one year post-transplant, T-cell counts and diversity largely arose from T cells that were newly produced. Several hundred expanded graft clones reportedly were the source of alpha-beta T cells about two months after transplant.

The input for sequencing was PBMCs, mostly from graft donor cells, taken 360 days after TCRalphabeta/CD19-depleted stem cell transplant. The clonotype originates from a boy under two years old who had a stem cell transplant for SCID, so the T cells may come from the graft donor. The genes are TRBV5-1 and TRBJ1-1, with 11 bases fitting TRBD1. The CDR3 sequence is CASSRTGTGGSGPSTNTEAFF. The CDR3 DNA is TGCGCCAGCAGCCGTACCGGGACAGGGGGAAGTGGGCCGTCAACGAACACTGAAGCTTTCTTT.